This TCR beta chain was found in a study of Graves' ophthalmopathy and Graves' hyperthyroidism. Study background: Peripheral blood collection took place at initial diagnosis, before any treatment. Findings of the study overall: Most expanded thyroid clonotypes above 0.001 frequency also appeared in blood.

RNA transcripts provided the template for amplifying TCR beta CDR3 regions. The first-round RT-PCR employed HTBI primers together with the Qiagen OneStep RT-PCR kit. A multiplex PCR was then performed as the second round. TCRdb re-derived calls from the multiplex PCR reads in MiXCR, one entry per CDR3 protein. The sample lists 650,000 to 800,000 distinct CDR3 sequences, over 40% occurring once. The junction had 10 bases not matched to a gene; V was cut back by 7 bases and J by 5 bases. The CDR3 has 15 amino acids. Germline V CDR1 and CDR2: SGDLS, YYNGEE. As for this clonotype: The antigen remains unidentified.

Clinicians diagnosed using symptoms, serum thyroxine, TRAb, thyroid ultrasound and orbital computed tomography. This TCR was sampled from an adult man with Graves' ophthalmopathy. The sequenced sample consisted of peripheral blood. This rearrangement joins TRBV9 to TRBJ1-2; the match to TRBD1 covers 11 bases. Written as DNA, the CDR3 is TGTGCCAGCTCACGCGCCGGGACAGGGGGTTATGGCTACACCTTC. It yields the protein CASSRAGTGGYGYTF.